The clone carrying this T cell receptor (beta chain) has a single count. Its target is not known. CDR1 is SGHRS, CDR2 YFSETQ, per germline. This CDR3 has 16 residues. V was cut by 0 bases and J by 7 bases, with 14 bases left in between. This record belongs to a study of blood T cells in healthy people across ages. On the study more broadly: There was about one barcoded beta molecule captured by template switching per two T cells. Study-wide results and limits: Donor CMV status was unknown, possibly confounding expanded clonotype changes.

Then a second PCR, running roughly 7 to 11 cycles, was carried out with a sample-barcoded 5' primer and a J-beta primer mix. MiXCR, applied by TCRdb to the 5' RACE reads, yields one record per CDR3 protein. The sample includes fewer than 1,000,000 distinct CDR3 sequences, less than 60% seen only once; the top ten take 15% to 20%. The sequenced sample was blood. This receptor was taken from a man of 80 years or more in good health. The chain combines TRBV5-1 with TRBJ1-6; the D gene is possibly TRBD1 (6 bases). The CDR3 spells CASSLDPGTKNSPLHF. CDR3 bases: TGCGCCAGCAGCTTGGATCCTGGGACAAAGAATTCACCCCTCCACTTT.